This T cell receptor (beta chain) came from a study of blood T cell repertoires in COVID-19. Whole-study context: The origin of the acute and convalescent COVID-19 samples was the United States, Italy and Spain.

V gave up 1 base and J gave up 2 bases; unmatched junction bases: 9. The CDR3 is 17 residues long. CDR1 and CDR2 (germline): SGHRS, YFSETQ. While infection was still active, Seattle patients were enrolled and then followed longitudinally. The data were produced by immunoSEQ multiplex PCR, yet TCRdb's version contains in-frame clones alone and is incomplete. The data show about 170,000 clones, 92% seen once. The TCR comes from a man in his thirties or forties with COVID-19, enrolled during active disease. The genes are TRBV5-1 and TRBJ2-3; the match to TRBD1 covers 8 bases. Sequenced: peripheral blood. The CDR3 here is CASSLWGGTGLTDTQYF. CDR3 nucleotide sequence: TGCGCCAGCAGCTTGTGGGGCGGGACAGGCCTCACAGATACGCAGTATTTT.